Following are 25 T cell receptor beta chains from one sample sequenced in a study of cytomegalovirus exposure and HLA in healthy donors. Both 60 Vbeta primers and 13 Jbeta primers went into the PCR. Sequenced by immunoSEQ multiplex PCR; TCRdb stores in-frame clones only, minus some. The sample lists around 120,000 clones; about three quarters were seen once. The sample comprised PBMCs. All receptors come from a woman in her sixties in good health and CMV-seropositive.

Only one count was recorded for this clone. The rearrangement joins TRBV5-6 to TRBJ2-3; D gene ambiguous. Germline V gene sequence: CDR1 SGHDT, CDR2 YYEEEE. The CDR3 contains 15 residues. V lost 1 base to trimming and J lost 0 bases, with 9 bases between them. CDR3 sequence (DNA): TGTGCCAGCAGCTTGCGGGTGGCTAGCACAGATACGCAGTATTTT. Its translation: CASSLRVASTDTQYF. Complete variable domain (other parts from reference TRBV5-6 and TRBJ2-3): DAGVTQSPTHLIKTRGQQVTLRCSPKSGHDTVSWYQQALGQGPQFIFQYYEEEERQRGNFPDRFSGHQFPNYSSELNVNALLLGDSALYLCASSLRVASTDTQYFGPGTRLTVL.

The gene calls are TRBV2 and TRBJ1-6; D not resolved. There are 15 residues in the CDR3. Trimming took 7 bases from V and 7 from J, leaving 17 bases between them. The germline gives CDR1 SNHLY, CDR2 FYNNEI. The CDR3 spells CASTPAGLGNSPLHF. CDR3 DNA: TGTGCCAGCACCCCCGCGGGCCTCGGGAATTCACCCCTCCACTTT.

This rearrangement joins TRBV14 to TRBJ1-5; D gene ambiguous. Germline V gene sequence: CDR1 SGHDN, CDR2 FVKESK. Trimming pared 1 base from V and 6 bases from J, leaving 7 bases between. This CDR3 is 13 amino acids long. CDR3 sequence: CASSQGLGQPQHF. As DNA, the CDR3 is TGTGCCAGCAGCCAAGGACTGGGTCAGCCCCAGCATTTT.

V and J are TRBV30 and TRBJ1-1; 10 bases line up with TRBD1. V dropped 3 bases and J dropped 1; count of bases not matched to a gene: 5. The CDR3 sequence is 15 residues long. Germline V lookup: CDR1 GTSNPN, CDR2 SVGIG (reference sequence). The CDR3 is CAWRSRDRGNTEAFF. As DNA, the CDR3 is TGTGCCTGGAGGTCGCGGGACAGGGGGAACACTGAAGCTTTCTTT.

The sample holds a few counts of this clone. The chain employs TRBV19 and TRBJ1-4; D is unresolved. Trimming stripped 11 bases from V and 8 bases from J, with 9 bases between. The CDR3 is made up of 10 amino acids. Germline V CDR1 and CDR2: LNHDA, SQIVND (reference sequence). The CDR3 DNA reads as TGTGCCGCGGGGTACGAAAAACTGTTTTTT. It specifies CAAGYEKLFF.

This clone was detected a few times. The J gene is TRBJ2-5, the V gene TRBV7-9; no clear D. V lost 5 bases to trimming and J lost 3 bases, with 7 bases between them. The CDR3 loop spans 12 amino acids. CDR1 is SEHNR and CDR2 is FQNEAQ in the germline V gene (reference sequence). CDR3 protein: CASSGQEETQYF. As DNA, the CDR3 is TGTGCCAGCAGCGGGCAGGAAGAGACCCAGTACTTC.

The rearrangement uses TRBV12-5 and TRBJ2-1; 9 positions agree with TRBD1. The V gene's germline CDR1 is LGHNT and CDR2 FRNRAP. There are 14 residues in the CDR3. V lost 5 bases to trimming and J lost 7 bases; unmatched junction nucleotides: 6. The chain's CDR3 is CASGSRTGVNEQFF. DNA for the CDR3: TGTGCTAGTGGTAGCCGGACAGGGGTGAATGAGCAGTTCTTC.

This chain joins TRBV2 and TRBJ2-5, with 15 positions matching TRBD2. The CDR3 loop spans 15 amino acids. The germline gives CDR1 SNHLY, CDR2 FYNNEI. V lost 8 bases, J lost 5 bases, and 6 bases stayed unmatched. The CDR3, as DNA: TGTGCCAGCTGTGGACTAGCGGGGGGGAGTGAGACCCAGTACTTC. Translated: CASCGLAGGSETQYF.

The CDR3 reads CATSPREALGDIQYF. The CDR3 bases are TGTGCCACCAGCCCCCGGGAAGCACTAGGAGACATTCAGTACTTC. The genes are TRBV27 and TRBJ2-4, with TRBD2 as a possible D gene (5 bases). The CDR3 runs to 15 residues. CDR1 MNHEY and CDR2 SMNVEV come from the germline V gene (reference sequence). Trimming removed 10 bases at V and 8 bases at J, with 24 bases between.

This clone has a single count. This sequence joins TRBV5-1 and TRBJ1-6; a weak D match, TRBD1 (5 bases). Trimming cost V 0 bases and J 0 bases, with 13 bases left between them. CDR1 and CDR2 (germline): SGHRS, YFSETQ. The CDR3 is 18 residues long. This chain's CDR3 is CASSLDPQVLSYNSPLHF. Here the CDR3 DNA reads TGCGCCAGCAGCTTGGATCCACAGGTACTCTCCTATAATTCACCCCTCCACTTT.

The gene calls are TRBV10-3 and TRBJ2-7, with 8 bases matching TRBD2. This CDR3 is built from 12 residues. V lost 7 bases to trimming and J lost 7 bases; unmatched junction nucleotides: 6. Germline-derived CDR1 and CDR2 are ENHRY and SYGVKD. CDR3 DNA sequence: TGTGCCATCATAGCGGGGCCGGGGGAGCAGTACTTC. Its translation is CAIIAGPGEQYF.

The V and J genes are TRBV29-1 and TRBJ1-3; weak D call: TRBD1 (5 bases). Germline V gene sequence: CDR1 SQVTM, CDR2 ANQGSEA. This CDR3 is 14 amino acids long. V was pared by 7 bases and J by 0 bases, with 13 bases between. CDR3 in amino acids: CSARGAFSGNTIYF. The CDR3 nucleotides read TGCAGCGCCCGCGGGGCCTTCTCTGGAAACACCATATATTTT.

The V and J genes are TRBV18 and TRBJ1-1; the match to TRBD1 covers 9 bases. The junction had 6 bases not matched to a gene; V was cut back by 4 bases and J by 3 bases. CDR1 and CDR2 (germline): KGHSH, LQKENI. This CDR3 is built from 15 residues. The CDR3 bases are TGTGCCAGCTCACGGGGACAGGGAGGGGACACTGAAGCTTTCTTT. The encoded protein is CASSRGQGGDTEAFF.

DNA of the CDR3: TGTGCCAGCAGCCCCGGACAGTTCCCCAATCAGCCCCAGCATTTT. It is translated as CASSPGQFPNQPQHF. The chain uses TRBV5-8 and TRBJ1-5, with a possible D match to TRBD1 (6 bases). The CDR3 is made up of 15 amino acids. Trimming took off 4 bases at V and 3 bases at J, with 14 bases between the two ends. Germline V CDR1 and CDR2: SGHTS, YDEGEE.

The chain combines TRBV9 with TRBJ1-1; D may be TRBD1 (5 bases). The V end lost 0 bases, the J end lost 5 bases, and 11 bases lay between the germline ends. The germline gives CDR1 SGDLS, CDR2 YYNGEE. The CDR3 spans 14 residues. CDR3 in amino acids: CASSVVSPGTEAFF. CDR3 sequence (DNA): TGTGCCAGCAGCGTAGTCAGTCCAGGGACTGAAGCTTTCTTT.

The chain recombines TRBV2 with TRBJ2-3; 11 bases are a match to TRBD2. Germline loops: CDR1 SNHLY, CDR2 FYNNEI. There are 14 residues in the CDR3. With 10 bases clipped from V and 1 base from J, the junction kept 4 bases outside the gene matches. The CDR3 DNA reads TGTGCCACATCGACTAGCGGGGGCACAGATACGCAGTATTTT. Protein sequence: CATSTSGGTDTQYF.

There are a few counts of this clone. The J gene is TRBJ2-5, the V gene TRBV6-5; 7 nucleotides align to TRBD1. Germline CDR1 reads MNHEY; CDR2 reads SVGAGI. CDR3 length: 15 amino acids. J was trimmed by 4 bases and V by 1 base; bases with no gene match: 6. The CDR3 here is CASSYLYPGGETQYF. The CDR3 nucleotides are TGTGCCAGCAGTTACTTATACCCAGGGGGAGAGACCCAGTACTTC.

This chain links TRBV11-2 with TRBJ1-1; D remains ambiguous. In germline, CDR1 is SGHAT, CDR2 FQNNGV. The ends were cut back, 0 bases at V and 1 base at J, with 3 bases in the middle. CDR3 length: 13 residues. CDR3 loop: CASSLERNTEAFF. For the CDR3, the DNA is TGTGCCAGCAGCTTAGAGAGGAACACTGAAGCTTTCTTT.

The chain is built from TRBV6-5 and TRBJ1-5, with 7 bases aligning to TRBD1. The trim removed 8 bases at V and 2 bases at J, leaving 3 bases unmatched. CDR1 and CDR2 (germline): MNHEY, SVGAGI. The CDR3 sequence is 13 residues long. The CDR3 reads CASGGQGNQPQHF. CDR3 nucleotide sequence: TGTGCCAGCGGAGGACAGGGCAATCAGCCCCAGCATTTT.

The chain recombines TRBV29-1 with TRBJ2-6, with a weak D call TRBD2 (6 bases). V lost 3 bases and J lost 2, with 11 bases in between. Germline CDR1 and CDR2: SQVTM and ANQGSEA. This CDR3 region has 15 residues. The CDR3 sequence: CSVDLSGAGANVLTF. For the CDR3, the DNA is TGCAGCGTTGATCTTTCGGGGGCTGGGGCCAACGTCCTGACTTTC.

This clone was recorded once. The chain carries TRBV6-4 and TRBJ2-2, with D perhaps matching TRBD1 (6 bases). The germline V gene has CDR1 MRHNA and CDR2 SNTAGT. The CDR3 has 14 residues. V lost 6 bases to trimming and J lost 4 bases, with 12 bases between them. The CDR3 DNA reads TGTGCCAGCAGGGCAGGGGAAGGCACCGGGGAGCTGTTTTTT. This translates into CASRAGEGTGELFF.

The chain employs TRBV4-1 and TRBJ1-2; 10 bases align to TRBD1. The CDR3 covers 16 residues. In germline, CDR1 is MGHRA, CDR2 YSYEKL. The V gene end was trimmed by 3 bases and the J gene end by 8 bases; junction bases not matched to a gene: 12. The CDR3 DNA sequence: TGCGCCAGCAGCCAGGGGACAGGGGCTTATTTTCGGGGCTACACCTTC. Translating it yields CASSQGTGAYFRGYTF.

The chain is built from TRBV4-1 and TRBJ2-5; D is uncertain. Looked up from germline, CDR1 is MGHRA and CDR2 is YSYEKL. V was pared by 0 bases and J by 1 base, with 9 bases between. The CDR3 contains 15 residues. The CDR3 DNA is TGCGCCAGCAGCCAAGATCCCACAGCCCAAGAGACCCAGTACTTC. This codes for CASSQDPTAQETQYF.

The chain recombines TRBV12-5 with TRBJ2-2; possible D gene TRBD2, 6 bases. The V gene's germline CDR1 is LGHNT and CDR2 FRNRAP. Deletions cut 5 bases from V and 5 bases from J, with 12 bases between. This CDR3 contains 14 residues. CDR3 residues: CASGLRETTGELFF. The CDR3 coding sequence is TGTGCTAGTGGTCTACGGGAGACGACCGGGGAGCTGTTTTTT.

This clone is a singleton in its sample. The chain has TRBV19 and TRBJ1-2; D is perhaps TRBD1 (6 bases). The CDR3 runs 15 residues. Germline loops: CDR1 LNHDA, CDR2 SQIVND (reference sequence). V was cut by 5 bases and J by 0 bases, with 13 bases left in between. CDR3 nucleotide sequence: TGTGCCAGTAGTCCAGGACAGATATCTAACTATGGCTACACCTTC. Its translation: CASSPGQISNYGYTF.